This entry lists 14 T cell receptor beta chains sequenced from one sample in a study of blood T cells in healthy people across ages (dated by TCRdb to about 2015). Library preparation was by 5' RACE. The run used an Illumina HiSeq 2500. A second PCR of roughly 7 to 11 cycles was performed with a sample-barcoded 5' primer and a J-beta primer mix. In TCRdb, the public reads were trimmed at Q25 with fastp and aligned with MiXCR, with productive beta chains retained. Every distinct CDR3 protein forms one entry, paired with its most common genes and DNA. In all, the sample holds about 1.4 million distinct CDR3 sequences, and around 59% of those were seen once. The ten largest clones take up 6.7% of the sample. The sequenced material came from blood. Receptors originate from a man aged 18 to 29 in good health.

This sequence joins TRBV12-3 or TRBV12-4 and TRBJ2-7; 12 nucleotides line up with TRBD2. Trimming removed 6 bases from V and 2 bases from J; junction bases left unmatched: 8. The CDR3 has 16 residues. The CDR3 DNA is TGTGCCAGCAGCGCCCAACTAGCGGGAGGTGCCTACGAGCAGTACTTC. Its translation is CASSAQLAGGAYEQYF.

This chain uses TRBV24-1 with TRBJ1-4, with unresolved D. The germline CDR1 and CDR2 sequences are KGHDR and SFDVKD. This CDR3 region has 13 residues. Trimming removed 7 bases from V and 6 bases from J, with 11 bases in between. The CDR3 bases are TGTGCCACCAGCCCGGGCCGCCATGAAAAACTGTTTTTT. It yields the protein CATSPGRHEKLFF.

The gene calls are TRBV4-1 and TRBJ2-1, with TRBD1 matching over 12 bases. CDR3 length equals 13 residues. The junction had 1 base not matched to a gene; V was cut back by 3 bases and J by 10 bases. Per germline, CDR1 MGHRA and CDR2 YSYEKL. CDR3 protein: CASSQGQGAEQFF. For the CDR3, the DNA is TGCGCCAGCAGCCAGGGACAGGGGGCCGAGCAGTTCTTC.

This chain links TRBV4-3 with TRBJ1-2; 10 positions match TRBD1. This CDR3 has 15 residues. The V gene's germline CDR1 is LGHNA and CDR2 YSLEER. The V segment lost 8 bases and the J segment 2 bases; nucleotides outside the gene matches: 8. CDR3 sequence reads: CASRPSGQGNYGYTF. The CDR3 DNA reads as TGCGCCAGCCGACCCTCGGGACAGGGGAACTATGGCTACACCTTC.

The rearrangement joins TRBV4-1 to TRBJ1-4, with D possibly matching TRBD1 (6 bases). The CDR3 extends over 14 amino acids. The V gene lost 4 bases and the J gene lost 3 bases, with 9 bases spanning the gap. Germline CDR1 is MGHRA and CDR2 is YSYEKL. CDR3 protein: CASSPRQANEKLFF. In DNA, the CDR3 is TGCGCCAGCAGCCCCCGACAGGCTAATGAAAAACTGTTTTTT.

This clonotype occurred a few times. The chain uses TRBV20-1 and TRBJ2-7, with 7 bases lining up with TRBD1. The CDR3 contains 13 residues. CDR1 is DFQATT, CDR2 SNEGSKA, per germline (reference sequence). Germline trimming cut 3 bases from V and 3 bases from J; bases unmatched to any gene: 5. The CDR3 DNA follows: TGCAGTGCTAGGGCAGGGGGTTTCTACGAGCAGTACTTC. This translates into CSARAGGFYEQYF.

The chain couples TRBV4-3 to TRBJ2-2, with D maybe TRBD2 (5 bases). Looked up from germline, CDR1 is LGHNA and CDR2 is YSLEER. This CDR3 comprises 15 residues. Trimming cost V 8 bases and J 7 bases, with 20 bases left between them. DNA of the CDR3: TGCGCCAGCTCCTACGGCACTAGTCACGTCGGGGAGCTGTTTTTT. Protein product: CASSYGTSHVGELFF.

The chain recombines TRBV5-6 with TRBJ2-5; 7 bases are shared with TRBD2. The DNA end is more similar to TRBJ2-7, so the J call may be wrong. This CDR3 comprises 14 residues. Germline CDR1 reads SGHDT; CDR2 reads YYEEEE. The CDR3 nucleotides read TGTGCCAGCTGCCCTTCGGGAGGTATCCACGAGCAGTACTTC. Amino acids: CASCPSGGIHEQYF.

This chain links TRBV20-1 with TRBJ1-1; D gene uncertain. Germline V lookup: CDR1 DFQATT, CDR2 SNEGSKA (reference sequence). Trimming cost V 7 bases and J 3 bases, with 15 bases left between them. The CDR3 covers 13 residues. The DNA for the CDR3 is TGCAGTGTCCACCACCACAGCCACACTGAAGCTTTCTTT. Translating it yields CSVHHHSHTEAFF.

This clonotype was observed a few times. The chain uses TRBV7-9 and TRBJ2-3; D gene uncertain. Germline V gene lookup returns CDR1 SEHNR and CDR2 FQNEAQ (reference sequence). This CDR3 is 12 amino acids long. Trimming removed 2 bases at V and 11 bases at J, with 11 bases between. DNA for the CDR3: TGTGCCAGCAGCTTACTGGAGCATCGGCAGTATTTT. It codes for CASSLLEHRQYF.

This chain uses TRBV7-9 with TRBJ2-5; tentative D call: TRBD1 (5 bases). Trimming shortened V by 4 bases and J by 5 bases, and 17 bases separated the two germline ends. CDR1 and CDR2 from the germline V gene are SEHNR and FQNEAQ (reference sequence). The CDR3 totals 15 residues. The CDR3 is CASSSRTTPIETQYF. CDR3 in DNA: TGTGCCAGCAGCTCGAGGACAACCCCCATCGAGACCCAGTACTTC.

The rearrangement joins TRBV9 to TRBJ2-2; 13 bases fit TRBD2. V trimming: 6 bases; J trimming: 6 bases; junction bases outside the gene matches: 5. The CDR3 covers 15 residues. CDR1 is SGDLS and CDR2 is YYNGEE in the germline V gene. The CDR3 loop reads CASTRGLAGPGELFF. CDR3 sequence (DNA): TGTGCCAGCACCAGGGGACTAGCGGGGCCCGGGGAGCTGTTTTTT.

This clonotype has just a few counts. The chain couples TRBV6-1 to TRBJ2-7; the D gene is possibly TRBD2 (7 bases). V gave up 5 bases and J gave up 4 bases, with 15 bases separating them. CDR3 size: 14 residues. Germline V gives CDR1 MNHNS, CDR2 SASEGT. CDR3 residues: CASSPPGGQYEQYF. The CDR3 bases are TGTGCCAGCAGTCCCCCCGGGGGGCAGTACGAGCAGTACTTC.

The count of this clonotype is one. The rearrangement links TRBV28 to TRBJ2-1; TRBD2 matches 7 bases. Germline loops: CDR1 MDHEN, CDR2 SYDVKM. CDR3 length: 13 amino acids. V trimming: 5 bases; J trimming: 13 bases; junction bases outside the gene matches: 11. CDR3 in amino acids: CASSLTSGTIQFF. DNA of the CDR3: TGTGCCAGCAGTCTTACCTCGGGGACTATACAGTTCTTC.